The rows below give T cell receptor beta chains drawn from one sample of a study of blood T cells in healthy people across ages. From the 5' RACE reads, TCRdb called clonotypes with MiXCR, one entry per CDR3 protein. The sample has just over 1 million distinct CDR3 sequences, more than 35% seen once. Material for sequencing was blood. These receptor sequences come from a woman aged 55-70 years in good health. CDR3s include the opening cysteine and the closing phenylalanine or tryptophan. Each record gives: clone size, D gene, CDR3 length, J gene, V gene, CDR3 protein, CDR3 DNA. The D gene is left open where the match is weak. Rows give clone size only sometimes, using once, few, many, or a class for an expanded clone.

abundance: NA
d_gene: TRBD1
len: 14
j_gene: TRBJ2-2
v_gene: TRBV11-2
CDR3aa: CASKLRGQGGELFF
CDR3nt: TGTGCCAGCAAACTCAGGGGGCAGGGCGGGGAGCTGTTTTTT

abundance: many
d_gene: TRBD2
len: 15
j_gene: TRBJ2-3
v_gene: TRBV5-1
CDR3aa: CASSLSGRATDTQYF
CDR3nt: TGCGCCAGCAGCTTGAGCGGGAGGGCCACAGATACGCAGTATTTT

abundance: few
d_gene: TRBD2
len: 15
j_gene: TRBJ2-3
v_gene: TRBV20-1
CDR3aa: CSATLLAAHTDTQYF
CDR3nt: TGCAGTGCTACACTACTAGCGGCCCACACAGATACGCAGTATTTT

abundance: NA
d_gene: NA
len: 17
j_gene: TRBJ1-2
v_gene: TRBV5-6
CDR3aa: CASSLGTGTPPNYGYTF
CDR3nt: TGTGCCAGTAGCTTGGGAACCGGGACCCCACCCAACTATGGCTACACCTTC

abundance: NA
d_gene: NA
len: 14
j_gene: TRBJ2-5
v_gene: TRBV10-3
CDR3aa: CAVPRAGWEKTQYF
CDR3nt: TGTGCCGTTCCGCGGGCAGGGTGGGAAAAGACCCAGTACTTC

abundance: NA
d_gene: NA
len: 13
j_gene: TRBJ1-2
v_gene: TRBV5-1
CDR3aa: CASSSEGTGGYTF
CDR3nt: TGCGCCAGCAGCTCGGAGGGAACCGGAGGCTACACCTTC

abundance: NA
d_gene: NA
len: 14
j_gene: TRBJ2-1
v_gene: TRBV7-8
CDR3aa: CASIPVGVYNEQFF
CDR3nt: TGTGCCAGCATTCCAGTGGGGGTCTACAATGAGCAGTTCTTC

abundance: few
d_gene: TRBD1
len: 14
j_gene: TRBJ2-5
v_gene: TRBV20-1
CDR3aa: CSARKDRVEETQYF
CDR3nt: TGCAGTGCTAGGAAGGACAGGGTCGAAGAGACCCAGTACTTC

abundance: few
d_gene: TRBD2
len: 16
j_gene: TRBJ2-3
v_gene: TRBV20-1
CDR3aa: CSARGRGGPRTDTQYF
CDR3nt: TGCAGTGCCCGGGGCCGGGGGGGACCCCGAACAGATACGCAGTATTTT

abundance: NA
d_gene: TRBD2
len: 16
j_gene: TRBJ2-5
v_gene: TRBV9
CDR3aa: CASSATLAGGSWTQYF
CDR3nt: TGTGCCAGCAGCGCCACACTAGCGGGAGGCTCCTGGACCCAGTACTTC

abundance: NA
d_gene: TRBD2
len: 15
j_gene: TRBJ2-7
v_gene: TRBV5-1
CDR3aa: CASSPGLAARGEQYF
CDR3nt: TGCGCCAGCAGCCCTGGACTAGCGGCGAGGGGCGAGCAGTACTTC

abundance: NA
d_gene: NA
len: 15
j_gene: TRBJ2-1
v_gene: TRBV7-2
CDR3aa: CASSLELGPYNEQFF
CDR3nt: TGTGCCAGCAGCTTAGAACTAGGGCCCTACAATGAGCAGTTCTTC

abundance: NA
d_gene: NA
len: 14
j_gene: TRBJ2-1
v_gene: TRBV12-3/TRBV12-4
CDR3aa: CAGSLRQGSNEQFF
CDR3nt: TGTGCCGGCAGTTTAAGGCAGGGAAGCAATGAGCAGTTCTTC

abundance: NA
d_gene: NA
len: 13
j_gene: TRBJ2-5
v_gene: TRBV12-3/TRBV12-4
CDR3aa: CASAWGSQETQYF
CDR3nt: TGTGCCAGCGCGTGGGGGTCCCAAGAGACCCAGTACTTC

abundance: few
d_gene: TRBD2
len: 13
j_gene: TRBJ2-7
v_gene: TRBV29-1
CDR3aa: CSGLGTSGREQYF
CDR3nt: TGCAGCGGCCTCGGGACTAGCGGGCGCGAGCAGTACTTC

abundance: NA
d_gene: TRBD2
len: 15
j_gene: TRBJ2-1
v_gene: TRBV29-1
CDR3aa: CSVEGTSERVGEQFF
CDR3nt: TGCAGCGTTGAGGGGACTAGCGAGAGGGTAGGTGAGCAGTTCTTC